This record covers a single TCR beta chain. Its cognate antigen is unknown. These data are taken from a study of T cells in localized non-small cell lung cancer. Study conclusions and caveats: Appearing in adjacent lung were a median approximately 57 of the top 100 tumor clones. Overall survival was longer when the density of T cells in the blood was higher. Uninvolved adjacent lung showed higher T cell clonality than tumor. Sequencing covered just one tumor region, so heterogeneity cannot be ruled out.

Data came from immunoSEQ multiplex PCR; TCRdb stores just in-frame clones and leaves some out. This sample has some 21,000 clones, with 75% to 95% found just once. The material sequenced was peripheral blood, taken before any cancer treatment. The receptor comes from a woman between 35 and 75 years old with stage I lung adenocarcinoma.

The CDR3: CASSLGGFLYEQYF. The CDR3 nucleotides are TGTGCCAGCAGCTTAGGGGGGTTTCTCTACGAGCAGTACTTC. The rearrangement uses TRBV11-2 and TRBJ2-7; D possibly uses TRBD1 or TRBD2 (5 bases each). CDR1 and CDR2 from the germline V gene are SGHAT and FQNNGV. This CDR3 is built from 14 residues. The V gene lost 1 base and the J gene lost 3 bases, with 10 bases spanning the gap.